This entry is about one T cell receptor (beta chain). Germline and junction disagree at one end, which may indicate a read error. The data stem from a study of OX40 agonist ivuxolimab in advanced cancers. Germline V lookup: CDR1 SSHAT, CDR2 FNYEAQ (reference sequence). The CDR3 consists of 14 residues. Profiling relied on immunoSEQ multiplex PCR, and the TCRdb table lists in-frame clones only, not all of them. The sample lists approximately 69,000 clones, 85% to 90% occurring once. The TCR originated in an adult with an advanced solid tumor such as melanoma, head and neck, liver or kidney cancer. This sample comprised CD4+ or CD8+ T cells sorted from blood, obtained in a trial of the OX40 agonist ivuxolimab. V usage is TRBV7-7 and J usage is TRBJ2-7, with 11 bases matching TRBD1. CDR3 loop: CASSAGTGGGEQYF. The CDR3 DNA reads as TGTGCTAGCAGCGCCGGGACAGGGGGTGGTGAGCAGTACTTC.